These T cell receptor beta chains were read from a single sample in a study of identical twins. TCRdb independently ran MiXCR on the 5' RACE reads; one entry per CDR3 protein. Of 600,000 to 800,000 distinct CDR3 sequences in the sample, about 20% were seen once. These same records also appear under a second study, on T cells expressing NK-cell markers.

The material sequenced was PBMCs. The receptors derive from a woman aged 18-29 years in good health. CDR3s include the opening cysteine and the closing phenylalanine or tryptophan. The order of the fields is clone size, J gene, V gene, D gene, CDR3 protein, CDR3 DNA. A D gene is named only where the DNA matches it firmly. The size field is filled for only some rows; it gives once, few, many or a size class.

-	TRBJ2-7	TRBV5-1	TRBD1	CASSSDRGGPYEQYF	TGCGCCAGCAGCTCGGACAGGGGAGGCCCCTACGAGCAGTACTTC
-	TRBJ2-5	TRBV7-9	-	CASSPVLAKGTQYF	TGTGCCAGCAGCCCCGTCCTAGCGAAAGGGACCCAGTACTTC
-	TRBJ2-7	TRBV20-1	TRBD1	CSANRGLYEQYF	TGCAGTGCTAACAGGGGGCTTTACGAGCAGTACTTC
-	TRBJ2-7	TRBV12-3/TRBV12-4	-	CASSLVPRQSSYEQYF	TGTGCCAGCAGTTTAGTGCCGCGCCAGAGCTCCTACGAGCAGTACTTC
few	TRBJ1-2	TRBV30	-	CAWSEDGDYGYTF	TGTGCCTGGAGCGAGGACGGAGACTATGGCTACACCTTC
few	TRBJ2-2	TRBV20-1	-	CSARKRGWTGELFF	TGCAGTGCTAGAAAGAGGGGGTGGACCGGGGAGCTGTTTTTT
-	TRBJ2-5	TRBV20-1	-	CSAGRVAQETQYF	TGCAGTGCGGGCCGTGTGGCGCAAGAGACCCAGTACTTC
few	TRBJ2-5	TRBV20-1	-	CSARDETQYF	TGCAGTGCTAGAGACGAGACCCAGTACTTC
once	TRBJ2-3	TRBV7-9	TRBD2	CASSWSGSRSTDTQYF	TGTGCCAGCAGCTGGAGCGGGAGTCGAAGCACAGATACGCAGTATTTT
few	TRBJ1-5	TRBV6-5	-	CASSHPHQPQHF	TGTGCCAGCAGCCACCCCCATCAGCCCCAGCATTTT
few	TRBJ1-4	TRBV29-1	-	CSVEVAVAEKLFF	TGCAGCGTTGAGGTCGCAGTCGCGGAAAAACTGTTTTTT
many	TRBJ1-1	TRBV25-1	TRBD1	CASGTGGYTEAFF	TGTGCCTCCGGGACAGGTGGATACACTGAAGCTTTCTTT
many	TRBJ2-3	TRBV29-1	TRBD1	CSVWGQGADTQYF	TGCAGCGTTTGGGGACAGGGCGCAGATACGCAGTATTTT
-	TRBJ2-5	TRBV5-6	-	CASSFPMGVETQYF	TGTGCCAGCAGCTTCCCCATGGGAGTGGAGACCCAGTACTTC
-	TRBJ2-7	TRBV7-6	-	CASSEQTSYEQYF	TGTGCCAGCAGCGAACAGACAAGCTACGAGCAGTACTTC
many	TRBJ2-1	TRBV20-1	-	CSASRDSYNEQFF	TGCAGTGCTAGTCGGGACTCCTACAATGAGCAGTTCTTC
few	TRBJ2-5	TRBV20-1	-	CSARGVQETQYF	TGCAGTGCTAGAGGGGTCCAAGAGACCCAGTACTTC
many	TRBJ2-7	TRBV10-3	TRBD1	CAIRPDRETYEQYF	TGTGCCATCAGACCGGACAGGGAGACCTACGAGCAGTACTTC
few	TRBJ1-5	TRBV20-1	-	CSAFGHRNQPQHF	TGCAGTGCTTTCGGACATCGTAATCAGCCCCAGCATTTT
many	TRBJ2-7	TRBV7-6	-	CASSSLGQSSYEQYF	TGTGCCAGCAGCTCTCTGGGGCAGTCCTCCTACGAGCAGTACTTC
few	TRBJ1-1	TRBV7-9	TRBD1	CASGPGGNTEAFF	TGTGCCAGCGGTCCAGGGGGGAACACTGAAGCTTTCTTT
-	TRBJ2-7	TRBV25-1	-	CASSESGPYEQYF	TGTGCCAGCAGTGAATCGGGACCCTACGAGCAGTACTTC
-	TRBJ2-3	TRBV2	TRBD1	CASIIGQGAQYF	TGTGCCAGCATTATCGGACAGGGTGCGCAGTATTTT
few	TRBJ2-1	TRBV10-3	-	CAISPQGRLIYNEQFF	TGTGCCATCAGTCCCCAAGGGCGGCTGATCTACAATGAGCAGTTCTTC
many	TRBJ2-7	TRBV13	TRBD2	CASSPGTSAYEQYF	TGTGCCAGCAGCCCCGGGACTAGCGCCTACGAGCAGTACTTC
-	TRBJ1-2	TRBV7-8	-	CASSLGHVDYGYTF	TGTGCCAGCAGCTTAGGTCATGTCGACTATGGCTACACCTTC
few	TRBJ1-1	TRBV7-2	-	CASSLGGYRNTEAFF	TGTGCCAGCAGCTTAGGGGGCTACCGGAACACTGAAGCTTTCTTT
many	TRBJ2-1	TRBV20-1	-	CSARAPGRYNEQFF	TGCAGTGCTAGAGCCCCTGGACGTTACAATGAGCAGTTCTTC
few	TRBJ2-5	TRBV5-1	-	CASSLGQGYGETQYF	TGCGCCAGCAGCTTGGGTCAGGGGTATGGAGAGACCCAGTACTTC
-	TRBJ1-2	TRBV20-1	TRBD1	CSAAGTGRYGYTF	TGCAGTGCGGCCGGGACAGGAAGATATGGCTACACCTTC
few	TRBJ2-7	TRBV5-1	-	CASRLQVGSFSGTYEQYF	TGCGCCAGCAGACTGCAGGTGGGGAGCTTTAGCGGTACCTACGAGCAGTACTTC
-	TRBJ2-6	TRBV13	-	CASSLYRDSGANVLTF	TGTGCCAGCAGCTTGTACAGGGACTCTGGGGCCAACGTCCTGACTTTC
many	TRBJ1-1	TRBV27	-	CASSRTGPNTEAFF	TGTGCCAGCAGCCGTACAGGACCGAACACTGAAGCTTTCTTT
-	TRBJ1-1	TRBV6-5	TRBD1	CASSYRPGTENTEAFF	TGTGCCAGCAGTTACAGGCCCGGGACAGAGAACACTGAAGCTTTCTTT
-	TRBJ2-3	TRBV19	-	CATWGSSTDTQYF	TGTGCCACTTGGGGGTCTAGCACAGATACGCAGTATTTT
-	TRBJ2-1	TRBV5-1	TRBD2	CASRAGEAYNEQFF	TGCGCCAGCAGGGCGGGGGAAGCCTACAATGAGCAGTTCTTC
-	TRBJ2-7	TRBV27	-	CASSLGAAVPYEQYF	TGTGCCAGCAGTTTAGGGGCAGCAGTACCCTACGAGCAGTACTTC
many	TRBJ2-7	TRBV15	-	CATSRSPAEEQYF	TGTGCCACCAGCAGAAGTCCGGCAGAGGAGCAGTACTTC
many	TRBJ1-6	TRBV3-1	TRBD1	CASSQDHAGGLYSPLHF	TGTGCCAGCAGCCAAGATCACGCAGGGGGCCTATATTCACCCCTCCACTTT
-	TRBJ1-3	TRBV12-3/TRBV12-4	TRBD1	CASTPTGSGNTIYF	TGTGCCAGCACCCCGACAGGGTCTGGAAACACCATATATTTT